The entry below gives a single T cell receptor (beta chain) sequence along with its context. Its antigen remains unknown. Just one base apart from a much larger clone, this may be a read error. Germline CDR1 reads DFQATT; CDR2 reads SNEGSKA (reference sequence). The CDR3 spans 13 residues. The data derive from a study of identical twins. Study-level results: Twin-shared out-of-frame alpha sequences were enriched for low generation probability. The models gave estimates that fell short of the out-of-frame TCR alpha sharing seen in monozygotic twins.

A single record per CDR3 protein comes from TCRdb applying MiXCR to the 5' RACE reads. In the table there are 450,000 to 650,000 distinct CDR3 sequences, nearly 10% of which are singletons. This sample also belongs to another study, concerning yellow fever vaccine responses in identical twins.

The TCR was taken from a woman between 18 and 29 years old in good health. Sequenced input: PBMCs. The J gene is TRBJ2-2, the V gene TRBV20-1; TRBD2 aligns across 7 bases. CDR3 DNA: TGCAGTGCTAGATGGGGGGGGACCGGGGAGCTGTATTTT. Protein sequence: CSARWGGTGELYF.